Shown below are 10 T cell receptor beta chains from a single sample sequenced in a study of monozygotic twins with inflammatory bowel disease. No DNA is given; TCRdb re-called the 5' RACE reads and lists each CDR3 protein once. The sample table sets out 400,000 to 500,000 distinct CDR3 sequences. Input material: blood. Source of these receptors: a human donor with ulcerative colitis or Crohn's disease, or a healthy co-twin of an affected twin (not recorded which).

The chain joins TRBV6-2 or TRBV6-3 to TRBJ2-3; TCRdb's assignment of TRBD2 cannot be checked, as there is no DNA. Germline loops: CDR1 MNHEY, CDR2 SVGEGT. CDR3 length equals 15 residues. CDR3 in amino acids: CASSYGAGTSLTQYF.

The V call is TRBV1, the J call TRBJ2-5; TCRdb names TRBD1, which stays unverified in the absence of DNA. TRBV1 is an annotated pseudogene. This CDR3 contains 17 residues. Here the CDR3 reads CTSSHSLLRGLQETQYF.

The V call is TRBV7-9, the J call TRBJ2-5; TCRdb reports TRBD1, a call that lacks DNA to check it against. CDR3 length: 13 residues. Germline V lookup: CDR1 SEHNR, CDR2 FQNEAQ (reference sequence). CDR3 protein: CASKGGNQETQYF.

The J gene is TRBJ2-7, the V gene TRBV10-3. CDR3 length equals 14 residues. CDR1 and CDR2 from the germline V gene are ENHRY and SYGVKD. CDR3 loop: CAISDTLSSYEQYF.

The chain is built from TRBV27 and TRBJ1-4. The CDR3 is made up of 15 amino acids. Germline V lookup: CDR1 MNHEY, CDR2 SMNVEV (reference sequence). This chain's CDR3 is CASSFRQTSNEKLFF.

The chain uses TRBV4-1 and TRBJ1-2. This CDR3 is 14 amino acids long. Looked up from germline, CDR1 is MGHRA and CDR2 is YSYEKL. CDR3 in amino acids: CASSQDPQLRGYTF.

V usage is TRBV3-1 and J usage is TRBJ2-7; TCRdb lists TRBD2, though no DNA is available to test this call. Germline CDR1 reads LGHDT; CDR2 reads YNNKEL (reference sequence). This CDR3 spans 13 amino acids. The CDR3 reads CASSQVTAGEQYF.

This chain uses TRBV6-1 with TRBJ1-2; TCRdb proposes TRBD1, but this gene call is untestable without DNA. The CDR3 runs to 15 residues. Germline CDR1 reads MNHNS; CDR2 reads SASEGT. CDR3 residues: CASSEATGPPYGYTF.

V gene TRBV5-1 combines with J gene TRBJ2-5; TCRdb's D gene call, TRBD2, goes unchecked for lack of DNA. CDR3 length equals 16 residues. CDR1 is SGHRS and CDR2 is YFSETQ in the germline V gene. CDR3 loop: CASTPGLAGAQETQYF.

The V and J genes are TRBV5-1 and TRBJ1-2. This CDR3 contains 17 residues. In germline, CDR1 is SGHRS, CDR2 YFSETQ. The CDR3: CASSPLGRAAPNYGYTF.